Listed here are 22 T cell receptor beta chains from one sample, sequenced in a study of type 1 regulatory T cells. These receptors have no identified antigens. TCRdb ran MiXCR on the reads and lists one entry per CDR3 protein. The repertoire holds 60,000 to 70,000 distinct CDR3 sequences, about 50% seen once, with about 2% in the top ten. Specimen: cultured non-Tr1 T cells, either the whole culture or a sorted T cell fraction (not recorded which). The receptors were sampled from a human donor in good health.

CDR3 sequence (DNA): TGCAGTGCTAGAGAAGGACTAGCCTACGAGCAGTACTTC. The encoded protein is CSAREGLAYEQYF. This chain uses TRBV20-1 with TRBJ2-7; TRBD2 matches at 7 bases. Looked up from germline, CDR1 is DFQATT and CDR2 is SNEGSKA (reference sequence). The CDR3 spans 13 residues. With 0 bases clipped from V and 2 bases from J, the junction kept 1 base outside the gene matches.

In its sample, this clonotype was seen a few times. The rearrangement links TRBV28 to TRBJ2-7; D unclear. The CDR3 spans 15 residues. V was shortened by 1 base and J by 3 bases, with 13 bases between the two germline ends. The germline gives CDR1 MDHEN, CDR2 SYDVKM. The CDR3 DNA reads as TGTGCCAGCAGTTTATCTGGCCCAGGAAACTACGAGCAGTACTTC. Translation: CASSLSGPGNYEQYF. Combining the CDR3 with reference TRBV28 and TRBJ2-7 gives the whole variable domain DVKVTQSSRYLVKRTGEKVFLECVQDMDHENMFWYRQDPGLGLRLIYFSYDVKMKEKGDIPEGYSVSREKKERFSLILESASTNQTSMYLCASSLSGPGNYEQYFGPGTRLTVT.

This chain connects TRBV30 to TRBJ2-7; 12 bases map to TRBD1. Germline V gives CDR1 GTSNPN, CDR2 SVGIG (reference sequence). The V segment lost 3 bases and the J segment 7 bases; nucleotides outside the gene matches: 7. The CDR3 sequence is 14 residues long. The CDR3 coding sequence is TGTGCCTGGAGATGGGGACAGGGGGCTAGGGAGCAGTACTTC. As protein: CAWRWGQGAREQYF.

Notes on this clonotype: Mismatch with germline at one junction end may stem from a read error. This rearrangement joins TRBV18 to TRBJ2-7; a weak D match, TRBD1 (8 bases). The CDR3 consists of 15 residues. CDR1 and CDR2 from the germline V gene are KGHSH and LQKENI. The CDR3 here is CAGSPLQGGTYEQYF. The CDR3 nucleotides read TGTGCCGGCTCACCCCTACAGGGGGGGACCTACGAGCAGTACTTC.

The chain carries TRBV3-1 and TRBJ2-6; 7 nucleotides match TRBD1. Per germline, CDR1 LGHDT and CDR2 YNNKEL (reference sequence). Germline trimming cut 2 bases from V and 3 bases from J; bases unmatched to any gene: 7. This CDR3 region has 17 residues. CDR3 nucleotide sequence: TGTGCCAGCAGCCAACGGGGACAGTCGGGTGGGGCCAACGTCCTGACTTTC. Translation: CASSQRGQSGGANVLTF.

This clonotype showed up just a few times. The chain employs TRBV19 and TRBJ2-5, with 8 bases that match TRBD1. This CDR3 spans 15 amino acids. Germline-derived CDR1 and CDR2 are LNHDA and SQIVND (reference sequence). Germline trimming cut 4 bases from V and 5 bases from J; bases unmatched to any gene: 9. This CDR3 is CASSTGQGLWETQYF. CDR3 in DNA: TGTGCCAGTAGTACCGGACAGGGATTATGGGAGACCCAGTACTTC.

The rearrangement links TRBV5-5 to TRBJ1-3, with no clear D. The CDR3 runs to 14 residues. CDR1 and CDR2 (germline): SGHKS, YYEKEE (reference sequence). With 3 bases removed from V and 0 bases from J, the gap between germline ends came to 7 bases. The CDR3 DNA sequence: TGTGCCAGCAGCTGGGGTCTCTCTGGAAACACCATATATTTT. This sequence encodes CASSWGLSGNTIYF.

This chain uses TRBV20-1 with TRBJ2-3, with D possibly matching TRBD2 (5 bases). Germline-derived CDR1 and CDR2 are DFQATT and SNEGSKA (reference sequence). This CDR3 has 15 amino acids. The V end was cut by 0 bases, the J end by 6 bases, with 16 bases between. CDR3: CSARDRPDWRDTQYF. The DNA of the CDR3 is TGCAGTGCTAGAGATCGCCCGGACTGGCGGGATACGCAGTATTTT.

The chain carries TRBV9 and TRBJ2-7; D possibly uses TRBD1 or TRBD2 (5 bases each). V was cut by 4 bases and J by 5 bases, with 19 bases left in between. The CDR3 has 15 amino acids. In germline, CDR1 is SGDLS, CDR2 YYNGEE. The CDR3 is CASSPRPGPGDEQYF. The CDR3 coding sequence is TGTGCCAGCAGCCCCCGTCCGGGACCTGGAGACGAGCAGTACTTC.

The V gene is TRBV12-3 or TRBV12-4, the J gene TRBJ2-5, with TRBD2 matching 7 bases. V dropped 5 bases and J dropped 4; count of bases not matched to a gene: 4. The CDR3 has 13 amino acids. This CDR3 is CASSPSGIETQYF. In DNA form, the CDR3 reads TGTGCCAGCAGTCCTAGCGGTATAGAGACCCAGTACTTC.

This clonotype showed up just a few times. The chain recombines TRBV4-3 with TRBJ2-3; the match to TRBD2 covers 9 bases. The CDR3 consists of 21 residues. Per the germline V gene, CDR1 is LGHNA and CDR2 is YSLEER. With 0 bases clipped from V and 0 bases from J, the junction kept 16 bases outside the gene matches. CDR3: CASSQDLVAAGGRSSTDTQYF. Here the CDR3 DNA reads TGCGCCAGCAGCCAAGATTTAGTAGCAGCGGGGGGCCGGTCTAGCACAGATACGCAGTATTTT.

This chain joins TRBV7-2 and TRBJ2-5; D might be TRBD2 (6 bases). The CDR3 is 16 amino acids. Germline CDR1 reads SGHTA; CDR2 reads FQGNSA. Trimming pared 5 bases from V and 1 base from J, leaving 17 bases between. The chain's CDR3 is CASSPPPASAQETQYF. Here the CDR3 DNA reads TGTGCCAGCAGCCCCCCTCCGGCTAGCGCCCAAGAGACCCAGTACTTC.

The chain has TRBV7-3 and TRBJ2-5; D remains ambiguous. Germline lookup yields CDR1 SGHTA and CDR2 FQGTGA. The CDR3 contains 13 residues. V lost 1 base to trimming and J lost 4 bases, with 7 bases between them. This CDR3 reads CASSLSRLETQYF. The CDR3 nucleotides read TGTGCCAGCAGCTTAAGCAGGCTAGAGACCCAGTACTTC.

The chain joins TRBV3-1 to TRBJ1-2; weak D call: TRBD1 (6 bases). The germline CDR1 and CDR2 sequences are LGHDT and YNNKEL (reference sequence). V was clipped by 0 bases and J by 8 bases, with 13 bases between them. The CDR3 spans 14 residues. The CDR3 loop reads CASSQDGGGAGYTF. CDR3 nucleotide sequence: TGTGCCAGCAGCCAAGATGGGGGGGGCGCGGGCTACACCTTC.

V gene TRBV12-3 or TRBV12-4 combines with J gene TRBJ1-6; tentative D call: TRBD1 (5 bases). V dropped 3 bases and J dropped 7 bases, with 19 bases sitting between them. The CDR3 length is 17 residues. CDR3 nucleotide sequence: TGTGCCAGCAGTTTTGGACAAATGGGAGGTGGGAATTCACCCCTCCACTTT. Translation: CASSFGQMGGGNSPLHF.

The V call is TRBV2, the J call TRBJ1-5, with TRBD1 identical over 9 bases. CDR1 is SNHLY and CDR2 is FYNNEI in the germline V gene. V shed 6 bases, J shed 1 base, and the junction held 4 bases outside the gene matches. The CDR3 has 15 residues. The CDR3 nucleotides read TGTGCCAGCAGGACGGACAGGGGAAGCAATCAGCCCCAGCATTTT. This translates into CASRTDRGSNQPQHF.

The chain uses TRBV5-1 and TRBJ2-5; TRBD2 might be the D (8 bases). The CDR3 spans 15 residues. Trimming pared 2 bases from V and 4 bases from J, leaving 15 bases between. In germline, CDR1 is SGHRS, CDR2 YFSETQ. As DNA, the CDR3 is TGCGCCAGCAGCTTTACGGGAGGGGGCAGAGAGACCCAGTACTTC. This translates into CASSFTGGGRETQYF.

This chain connects TRBV19 to TRBJ1-5, with D tentatively TRBD1 (6 bases). This CDR3 comprises 14 residues. Germline lookup yields CDR1 LNHDA and CDR2 SQIVND (reference sequence). V gave up 5 bases and J gave up 4 bases, with 12 bases separating them. In nucleotides, the CDR3 is TGTGCCAGTAGTGAAACAGGGTGGAATCAGCCCCAGCATTTT. Translating it yields CASSETGWNQPQHF.

This rearrangement joins TRBV7-9 to TRBJ2-3; maybe TRBD1 (5 bases). V was shortened by 0 bases and J by 1 base, with 11 bases between the two germline ends. The CDR3 loop spans 16 amino acids. Germline CDR1 is SEHNR and CDR2 is FQNEAQ (reference sequence). CDR3 amino acids: CASSLALDSRTDTQYF. The CDR3 DNA reads as TGTGCCAGCAGCTTAGCGCTTGACAGCCGCACAGATACGCAGTATTTT.

In this sample, this clonotype turned up a few times. The rearrangement uses TRBV7-2 and TRBJ1-5, with D unresolved. V lost 5 bases, J lost 6 bases, and 11 bases lay in between. Germline assignment: CDR1 SGHTA and CDR2 FQGNSA. This CDR3 comprises 13 residues. The CDR3 nucleotides are TGTGCCAGCAGCCAGGATAAACGTCAGCCCCAGCATTTT. It encodes CASSQDKRQPQHF.

V and J are TRBV7-8 and TRBJ2-1; 8 positions agree with TRBD2. The CDR3 is 17 amino acids. Germline V gene sequence: CDR1 SGHVS, CDR2 FQNEAQ. V gave up 1 base and J gave up 5 bases; unmatched junction bases: 10. The CDR3 DNA reads TGTGCCAGCAGCTTAGTTGCGGGGGGACGGAACGACAATGAGCAGTTCTTC. This gives the protein CASSLVAGGRNDNEQFF.

This sequence joins TRBV20-1 and TRBJ2-1, with 7 bases aligning to TRBD2. The CDR3 runs to 17 residues. Losses at the gene ends were 5 bases for V and 3 bases for J; bases not matched to a gene: 16. In germline, CDR1 is DFQATT, CDR2 SNEGSKA (reference sequence). CDR3 residues: CSAGGDLAGRYYNEQFF. DNA of the CDR3: TGCAGTGCTGGGGGGGACCTGGCGGGGAGATACTACAATGAGCAGTTCTTC.